These 10 T cell receptor beta chains came from one sample sequenced in a study of radiotherapy plus CTLA-4 blockade in lung cancer. Assay: immunoSEQ multiplex PCR; the TCRdb copy retains only in-frame clones and omits some. The profile shows more than 55,000 clones, about 80% of them singletons. This sample comprised peripheral blood, obtained from a patient treated with radiotherapy plus ipilimumab. The receptor source for this set is a human donor with non-small cell lung cancer whose response to radiotherapy plus ipilimumab could not be evaluated.

The chain has TRBV5-1 and TRBJ1-2; D is unresolved. Trimming removed 4 bases at V and 0 bases at J, with 10 bases between. The germline V gene encodes CDR1 SGHRS and CDR2 YFSETQ. The CDR3 is 14 residues long. The CDR3 sequence is CASSLSGANYGYTF. Here the CDR3 DNA reads TGCGCCAGCAGCCTGTCCGGGGCTAACTATGGCTACACCTTC.

J is TRBJ2-7 and V is TRBV5-1, with D perhaps TRBD2 (6 bases). CDR3 length equals 15 residues. V dropped 3 bases and J dropped 0 bases, with 13 bases sitting between them. Germline V CDR1 and CDR2: SGHRS, YFSETQ. In DNA form, the CDR3 reads TGCGCCAGCAGCTCCACGGGGGTTAGCTCCTACGAGCAGTACTTC. Amino acids: CASSSTGVSSYEQYF.

The V gene is TRBV9, the J gene TRBJ2-2; 7 nucleotides align to TRBD2. J was trimmed by 0 bases and V by 0 bases; bases with no gene match: 5. Germline CDR1 and CDR2: SGDLS and YYNGEE. The CDR3 consists of 17 residues. Here the CDR3 reads CASSVGWGGTNTGELFF. The CDR3 nucleotides are TGTGCCAGCAGCGTAGGGTGGGGAGGGACGAACACCGGGGAGCTGTTTTTT. Using reference TRBV9 and TRBJ2-2 for the parts outside the CDR3, the full variable domain is DSGVTQTPKHLITATGQRVTLRCSPRSGDLSVYWYQQSLDQGLQFLIQYYNGEERAKGNILERFSAQQFPDLHSELNLSSLELGDSALYFCASSVGWGGTNTGELFFGEGSRLTVL.

V is TRBV4-3 and J is TRBJ1-4; D call uncertain. The germline V gene encodes CDR1 LGHNA and CDR2 YSLEER. CDR3 length equals 16 residues. Trimming cost V 3 bases and J 0 bases, with 11 bases left between them. CDR3 DNA: TGCGCCAGCAGCCAGAGGGCCTATGCAACTAATGAAAAACTGTTTTTT. This codes for CASSQRAYATNEKLFF.

The J gene is TRBJ1-1, the V gene TRBV7-2, with a weak D call TRBD1 (5 bases). Germline CDR1 is SGHTA and CDR2 is FQGNSA. The CDR3 sequence is 16 residues long. V dropped 2 bases and J dropped 4 bases, with 17 bases sitting between them. CDR3 residues: CASSLSQGGISTEAFF. CDR3 nucleotides: TGTGCCAGCAGCTTATCTCAGGGCGGGATATCCACTGAAGCTTTCTTT. The full variable domain, its missing parts supplied by reference TRBV7-2 and TRBJ1-1, is GAGVSQSPSNKVTEKGKDVELRCDPISGHTALYWYRQSLGQGLEFLIYFQGNSAPDKSGLPSDRFSAERTGGSVSTLTIQRTQQEDSAVYLCASSLSQGGISTEAFFGQGTRLTVV.

The chain links TRBV4-3 to TRBJ1-6; TRBD1 might be the D (5 bases). Germline CDR1 is LGHNA and CDR2 is YSLEER. Trimming removed 0 bases from V and 7 bases from J, with 7 bases in between. The CDR3 contains 14 residues. The CDR3 DNA is TGCGCCAGCAGCCAAGAGTCAGGGAATTCACCCCTCCACTTT. Its protein is CASSQESGNSPLHF.

This clone was seen only a few times. This chain uses TRBV7-2 with TRBJ2-4; unclear D gene. V dropped 0 bases and J dropped 6 bases, with 9 bases sitting between them. This CDR3 comprises 14 residues. Looked up from germline, CDR1 is SGHTA and CDR2 is FQGNSA. Here the CDR3 reads CASSLAGGSNIQYF. The CDR3 nucleotides read TGTGCCAGCAGCTTAGCTGGCGGCTCAAACATTCAGTACTTC.

This chain uses TRBV7-9 with TRBJ2-1; TRBD2 aligns across 8 bases. Trimming at V came to 3 bases and at J to 0 bases, leaving 4 bases not matched to a gene. The CDR3 has 16 amino acids. Germline V gene lookup returns CDR1 SEHNR and CDR2 FQNEAQ (reference sequence). This CDR3 reads CASSFVAGSSYNEQFF. The CDR3 region has the DNA TGTGCCAGCAGCTTCGTAGCGGGGAGCTCCTACAATGAGCAGTTCTTC.

This chain joins TRBV18 and TRBJ2-5; the match to TRBD2 covers 12 bases. The CDR3 has 17 residues. With 3 bases clipped from V and 1 base from J, the junction kept 6 bases outside the gene matches. Germline loops: CDR1 KGHSH, CDR2 LQKENI. The CDR3 nucleotides read TGTGCCAGCTCACCGGGGTCACTAGCGGGGGGCCAAGAGACCCAGTACTTC. The encoded protein is CASSPGSLAGGQETQYF.

V and J are TRBV21-1 and TRBJ2-7; the table assigns TRBD1, which was not confirmed against the DNA. TRBV21-1 is an annotated pseudogene. The CDR3 is 16 amino acids. The CDR3, as DNA: TGTGCCAGCAGCAAAGGGAGGGGACAGGGGGACTACGAGCAGTACTTC. It yields the protein CASSKGRGQGDYEQYF.